This TCR beta chain was sequenced during a study of T cells in Graves' hyperthyroidism and ophthalmopathy. Study findings and constraints: Blood shared most expanded thyroid clonotypes above 0.001.

This CDR3 has 15 amino acids. In germline, CDR1 is MGHDK, CDR2 SYGVNS. With V trimmed by 6 bases and J by 2 bases, 7 bases remained unmatched. This clonotype was detected a few times. The antigen is unknown. Amplification of TCR beta CDR3 regions was performed using RNA transcripts as template. An initial round of RT-PCR targeting the TCR CDR3 relied on the HTBI primer set. Each CDR3 protein gets one entry after TCRdb re-called the multiplex PCR reads with MiXCR. The table lists under 700,000 distinct CDR3 sequences, about half of them singletons. Over 18 months, lack of ophthalmopathy progression marked Graves' hyperthyroidism as stable.

The chain carries TRBV25-1 and TRBJ1-2; 9 positions agree with TRBD1. The TCR sequence derives from a woman between 18 and 29 years old with Graves' hyperthyroidism. Sequencing was carried out using peripheral blood or thyroid tissue (not recorded which). This CDR3 is CASSPGQGRNYGYTF. The DNA for the CDR3 is TGTGCCAGCAGCCCGGGACAGGGCAGAAACTATGGCTACACCTTC.